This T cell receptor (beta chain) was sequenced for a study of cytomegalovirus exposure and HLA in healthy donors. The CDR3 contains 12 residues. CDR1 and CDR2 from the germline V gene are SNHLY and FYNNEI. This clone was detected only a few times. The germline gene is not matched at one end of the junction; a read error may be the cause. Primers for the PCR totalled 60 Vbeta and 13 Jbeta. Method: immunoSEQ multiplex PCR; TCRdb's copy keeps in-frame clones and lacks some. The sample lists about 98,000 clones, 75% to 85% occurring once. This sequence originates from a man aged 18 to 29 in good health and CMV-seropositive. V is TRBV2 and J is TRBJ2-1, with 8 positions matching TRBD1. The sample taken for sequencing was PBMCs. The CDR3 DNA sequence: TGTGCCAGCAGTGGGACAGGGTATGAACAGTTCTTC. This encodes CASSGTGYEQFF.